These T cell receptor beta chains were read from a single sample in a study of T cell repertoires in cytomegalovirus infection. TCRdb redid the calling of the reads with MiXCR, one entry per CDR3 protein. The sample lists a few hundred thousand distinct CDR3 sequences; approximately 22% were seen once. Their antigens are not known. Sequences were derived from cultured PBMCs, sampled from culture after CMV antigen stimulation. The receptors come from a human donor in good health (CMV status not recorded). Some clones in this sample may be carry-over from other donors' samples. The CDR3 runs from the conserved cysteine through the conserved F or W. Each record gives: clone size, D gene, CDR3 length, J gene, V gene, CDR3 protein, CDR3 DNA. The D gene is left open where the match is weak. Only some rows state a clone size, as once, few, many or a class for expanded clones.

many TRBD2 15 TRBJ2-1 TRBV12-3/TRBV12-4 CASSSGLAAYNEQFF TGTGCCAGCAGCTCGGGACTAGCGGCTTACAATGAGCAGTTCTTC
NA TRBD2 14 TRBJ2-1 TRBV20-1 CSASGSSGRNEQFF TGCAGTGCTAGTGGTTCTAGCGGGAGGAATGAGCAGTTCTTC
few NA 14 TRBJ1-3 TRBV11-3 CASSRQGAGNTIYF TGTGCCAGCAGCCGGCAGGGTGCTGGAAACACCATATATTTT
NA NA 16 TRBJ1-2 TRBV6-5 CASSYSSGLGNYGYTF TGTGCCAGCAGTTACTCGTCTGGTCTGGGTAACTATGGCTACACCTTC
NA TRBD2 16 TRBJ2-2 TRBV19 CASSRLAGEPVGELFF TGTGCCAGTAGTCGGCTAGCGGGAGAGCCGGTAGGGGAGCTGTTTTTT
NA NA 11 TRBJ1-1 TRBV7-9 CASSLAVEAFF TGTGCCAGCAGCTTAGCAGTTGAAGCTTTCTTT
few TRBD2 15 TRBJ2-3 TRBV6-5 CASSSQLAGMDTQYF TGTGCCAGCAGTTCGCAACTAGCGGGAATGGATACGCAGTATTTT
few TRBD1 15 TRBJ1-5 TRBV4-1 CASSPETDRVQPQHF TGCGCCAGCAGCCCGGAAACAGACAGGGTTCAGCCCCAGCATTTT
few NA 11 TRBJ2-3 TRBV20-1 CSPKRADTQYF TGCAGTCCCAAACGGGCAGATACGCAGTATTTT
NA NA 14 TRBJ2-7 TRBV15 CATSTRGGVYEQYF TGTGCCACCAGCACCCGGGGAGGAGTCTACGAGCAGTACTTC
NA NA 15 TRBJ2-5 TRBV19 CASSPATGSQETQYF TGTGCCAGTTCCCCCGCTACAGGGTCCCAAGAGACCCAGTACTTC
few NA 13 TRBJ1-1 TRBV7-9 CASSPPESHEAFF TGTGCCAGCAGCCCACCGGAGAGCCATGAAGCTTTCTTT
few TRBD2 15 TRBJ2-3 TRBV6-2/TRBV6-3 CASSYAAGETDTQYF TGTGCCAGCAGTTACGCCGCGGGAGAAACAGATACGCAGTATTTT
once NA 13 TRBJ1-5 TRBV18 CASSPGVRQPQHF TGTGCCAGCTCACCAGGGGTCCGTCAGCCCCAGCATTTT
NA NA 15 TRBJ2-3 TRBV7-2 CASSLAKPPADTQYF TGTGCCAGCAGCTTAGCGAAGCCCCCCGCAGATACGCAGTATTTT
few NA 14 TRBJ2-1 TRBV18 CASSPLPRGNEQFF TGTGCCAGCTCACCACTCCCCAGGGGCAATGAGCAGTTCTTC
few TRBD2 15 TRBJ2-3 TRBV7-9 CASSSRDYDTDTQYF TGTGCCAGCAGCTCCCGGGACTATGACACAGATACGCAGTATTTT
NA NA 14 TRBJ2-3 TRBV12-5 CASGFVSGTDTQYF TGTGCTAGTGGTTTCGTCTCAGGGACAGATACGCAGTATTTT
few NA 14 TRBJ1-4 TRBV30 CAWNRALTNEKLFF TGTGCCTGGAATAGGGCACTAACTAATGAAAAACTGTTTTTT
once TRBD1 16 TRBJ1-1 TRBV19 CASSQGGTGGYTEAFF TGTGCCAGTAGTCAGGGGGGGACAGGGGGCTACACTGAAGCTTTCTTT
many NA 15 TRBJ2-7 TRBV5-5 CASSRGTEAGNEQYF TGTGCCAGCAGCAGGGGGACTGAGGCTGGGAACGAGCAGTACTTC
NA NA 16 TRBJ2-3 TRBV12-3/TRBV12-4 CASSPPLERGGDTQYF TGTGCCAGCAGTCCCCCATTGGAGAGGGGGGGAGATACGCAGTATTTT
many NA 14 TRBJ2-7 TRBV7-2 CASSRSDSQAEQYF TGTGCCAGCAGCCGTTCGGACAGCCAAGCCGAGCAGTACTTC
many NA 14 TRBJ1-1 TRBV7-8 CASTTYSSNTEAFF TGTGCCAGCACCACATATTCGAGCAACACTGAAGCTTTCTTT
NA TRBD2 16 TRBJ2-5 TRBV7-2 CASSSALSSGQETQYF TGTGCCAGCAGTTCTGCGCTTTCTAGCGGTCAAGAGACCCAGTACTTC
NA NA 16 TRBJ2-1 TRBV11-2 CASSRNRDEGSNEQFF TGTGCCAGCAGCCGGAACCGGGACGAAGGCTCCAATGAGCAGTTCTTC
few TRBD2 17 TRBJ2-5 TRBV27 CASSLTSGGGLGETQYF TGTGCCAGCAGTTTAACCTCGGGAGGGGGACTCGGAGAGACCCAGTACTTC